Listed below are T cell receptor beta chains from one sample, sequenced in a study of early stage breast cancer tumors. Generated by immunoSEQ multiplex PCR, the TCRdb table keeps only in-frame clones and is missing some. The sample holds 40,000 to 60,000 clones; about 77% are singletons and the top ten take roughly 3%. The sample was blood. These receptors were collected from a middle-aged person with breast cancer. Each CDR3 is given with its conserved first and last residue.

V: TRBV10-3
J: TRBJ1-3
CDR3: CAIKNDRAGNTIYF

V: TRBV29-1
J: TRBJ2-1
CDR3: CSAPPPGGVNEQFF

V: TRBV5-1
J: TRBJ2-7
CDR3: CASSYDPLGTAPYEQYF

V: TRBV5-6
J: TRBJ2-7
CDR3: CASSSAGTGAYEQYF

V: TRBV9
J: TRBJ1-1
CDR3: CASSVVPTQVGTEAFF

V: TRBV7-9
J: TRBJ2-1
CDR3: CASSFEDSYNEQFF

V: TRBV28
J: TRBJ2-3
CDR3: CASSTGLAGGRGGDTQYF

V: TRBV30
J: TRBJ1-1
CDR3: CAWSLGNTEAFF

V: TRBV7-6
J: TRBJ1-5
CDR3: CASSLGTGGGQPQHF

V: TRBV11-2
J: TRBJ2-5
CDR3: CASSLEVGAETQYF

V: TRBV5-1
J: TRBJ2-3
CDR3: CASSLGGRGSGTDTQYF

V: TRBV19
J: TRBJ2-3
CDR3: CALPPPRQASTDTQYF

V: TRBV30
J: TRBJ2-7
CDR3: CAWTEKNRAEQYF

V: TRBV5-4
J: TRBJ2-5
CDR3: CASSLDYQETQYF

V: TRBV15
J: TRBJ2-5
CDR3: CATSTYRTGEETQYF

V: TRBV5-1
J: TRBJ2-3
CDR3: CASSSQGGNTDTQYF

V: TRBV5-6
J: TRBJ1-3
CDR3: CASSWPGDGNTIYF

V: TRBV19
J: TRBJ1-2
CDR3: CASSKGQDNYGYTF

V: TRBV15
J: TRBJ2-6
CDR3: CATSRALTGANVLTF

V: TRBV5-1
J: TRBJ2-7
CDR3: CASSFELTGMTYEQYF

V: TRBV5-5
J: TRBJ2-2
CDR3: CASSPNRGRGGELFF

V: TRBV6-5
J: TRBJ1-2
CDR3: CASNTLGENYGYTF

V: TRBV6-5
J: TRBJ1-6
CDR3: CASSQGWDSPLHF

V: TRBV18
J: TRBJ2-2
CDR3: CASSPRLAENTGELFF

V: TRBV18
J: TRBJ2-2
CDR3: CATAYERTGELFF

V: TRBV19
J: TRBJ2-5
CDR3: CASSRSAGGYQETQYF

V: TRBV7-9
J: TRBJ2-1
CDR3: CASSSRLAGAREQFF

V: TRBV6-5
J: TRBJ2-5
CDR3: CASRATGTDQETQYF

V: TRBV5-5
J: TRBJ1-3
CDR3: CASSWKTGGQGNTIYF

V: TRBV2
J: TRBJ2-1
CDR3: CARQGVSYNEQFF

V: TRBV6-5
J: TRBJ2-1
CDR3: CASSSTRGEQFF

V: TRBV11-2
J: TRBJ2-1
CDR3: CASSLERESYNEQFF

V: TRBV6-6
J: TRBJ2-7
CDR3: CASRLDRGDEQYF

V: TRBV6-5
J: TRBJ1-4
CDR3: CASSYSGLRREKLFF

V: TRBV14
J: TRBJ2-5
CDR3: CASSPLRQETQYF

V: TRBV5-1
J: TRBJ1-1
CDR3: CASSLIPGVINTEAFF

V: TRBV4-1
J: TRBJ1-2
CDR3: CASSQVGGLARSNYGYTF

V: TRBV9
J: .
CDR3: CASSVEGSSYEQYF